This TCR beta chain derives from a study of blood T cell repertoires in COVID-19. Study background: Samples representing acute and convalescent COVID-19 were sourced from the United States, Italy and Spain. T cells, B-cell-depleted T cells, or PBMCs supplied cDNA or gDNA.

As processed by the authors: Researchers report that nucleated cell counts were estimated from reference gene primer amplification. The table came from immunoSEQ multiplex PCR; TCRdb's copy has only in-frame clones and leaves some out. V, J and clone size were drawn from that table, and D and trimming were deduced from the DNA. This repertoire shows more than 150,000 clones, approximately 82% found once; its top ten account for approximately 10%. Per the germline V gene, CDR1 is LGHNA and CDR2 is YNFKEQ. V gave up 4 bases and J gave up 10 bases, with 17 bases separating them. This CDR3 spans 14 amino acids. A few counts support this clone.

The chain couples TRBV4-2 to TRBJ2-1; tentatively, D is TRBD2 (6 bases). Sequencing was carried out using peripheral blood. The sequence was obtained from a woman between 50 and 59 years old with acute or convalescent COVID-19. Written as DNA, the CDR3 is TGTGCCAGCAGCCCCGGGACTCCCAAGCGGGAGCAGTTCTTC. Encoded protein: CASSPGTPKREQFF.